This T cell receptor beta chain was documented in a study of OX40 agonist ivuxolimab in advanced cancers. At the level of the study: Patients enrolled in dose escalation were diagnosed with hepatocellular carcinoma, melanoma, renal cell or head and neck cancer. Whole-study results and caveats: Dosing at 0.1 to 3.0 mg/kg was accompanied by clonal expansion of CD4+ and CD8+ blood T cells by week 6.

As to this clone: The antigen is unknown.

Method: immunoSEQ multiplex PCR; TCRdb's copy keeps in-frame clones and lacks some. This table holds about 81,000 clones, 88% found once. Samples of blood were obtained at baseline, on cycle 4 day 1, and on cycle 7 day 1. The sample here was CD4+ or CD8+ T cells sorted from blood, taken in a trial of the OX40 agonist ivuxolimab. The receptor's source is an adult with an advanced solid tumor such as melanoma, head and neck, liver or kidney cancer.

CDR3 sequence: CASSMRGRVGQETQYF. CDR3 sequence (DNA): TGTGCCAGTAGTATGAGGGGCAGGGTGGGCCAAGAGACCCAGTACTTC. The rearrangement uses TRBV19 and TRBJ2-5, with D tentatively TRBD1 or TRBD2 (5 bases each). This CDR3 is built from 16 residues. Germline CDR1 is LNHDA and CDR2 is SQIVND (reference sequence). The germline V and J ends were trimmed by 3 bases and 1 base, with 15 bases remaining between them.